This T cell receptor beta chain appears in the sequencing data of a study of T cell repertoires in cytomegalovirus infection. Study at large: Public TCR beta signatures marked donors with CMV infection and the matching HLA. Findings of the study overall: The response measured ex vivo was dominated by TCR beta clonotypes (HLA-C-restricted and CMV-specific). Pooled public TCR beta family frequency picked out CMV carriers with the relevant HLA.

TCRdb re-derived calls from the reads in MiXCR, one entry per CDR3 protein. The sample holds about 530,000 distinct CDR3 sequences, 26% seen once. This clonotype was counted between two and nine times. The antigen remains undetermined. The sample was PBMCs. The source of this sequence is a human donor in good health (CMV status not recorded). Some clones in this sample may be carry-over from other donors' samples.

The CDR3, as DNA: TGTGCCAGCTCACCACCGGGGGATCCCTATGGCTACACCTTC. It encodes CASSPPGDPYGYTF. V usage is TRBV18 and J usage is TRBJ1-2, with D possibly matching TRBD1 (5 bases). The V end lost 0 bases, the J end lost 4 bases, and 9 bases lay between the germline ends. The CDR3 totals 14 residues. Germline V gives CDR1 KGHSH, CDR2 LQKENI.